This passage covers 15 T cell receptor beta chains from one sample sequenced in a study of blood T cell repertoires in COVID-19. Measured with immunoSEQ multiplex PCR; TCRdb has only the in-frame clones, and not every one. The table has about 260,000 clones, roughly 85% seen once. The sequenced material came from peripheral blood. Receptor source: a man in his sixties who had recovered from COVID-19.

The chain carries TRBV5-6 and TRBJ2-1; 8 bases are shared with TRBD1. The J segment lost 2 bases and the V segment lost 5 bases, leaving 9 bases of the junction unmatched. The CDR3 is made up of 16 amino acids. Germline-derived CDR1 and CDR2 are SGHDT and YYEEEE. Here the CDR3 reads CASRKRPGQAYNEQFF. Written as DNA, the CDR3 is TGTGCCAGCAGAAAACGGCCGGGACAGGCCTACAATGAGCAGTTCTTC.

The table lists this clone with a count of one. This chain uses TRBV7-3 with TRBJ1-1, with 8 bases aligning to TRBD1. V lost 3 bases, J lost 1 base, and 4 bases stayed unmatched. Germline values: CDR1 SGHTA, CDR2 FQGTGA. The CDR3 totals 15 residues. This chain's CDR3 is CASSLTGATNTEAFF. For the CDR3, the DNA is TGTGCCAGCAGCTTGACAGGGGCGACGAACACTGAAGCTTTCTTT.

The V call is TRBV2, the J call TRBJ2-7; the D is unclear. CDR3 length equals 11 residues. V lost 4 bases to trimming and J lost 4 bases, with 5 bases between them. The V gene's germline CDR1 is SNHLY and CDR2 FYNNEI. CDR3 DNA sequence: TGTGCCAGCAGTGTTCTTTACGAGCAGTACTTC. Protein sequence: CASSVLYEQYF.

The J gene is TRBJ2-5, the V gene TRBV19; TRBD1 might be the D (5 bases). Germline CDR1 reads LNHDA; CDR2 reads SQIVND (reference sequence). This CDR3 has 13 residues. The V and J ends lost 8 bases and 2 bases respectively, with 12 bases between them. For the CDR3, the DNA is TGTGCCAGTTCCCAGGGATTACAAGAGACCCAGTACTTC. It translates to CASSQGLQETQYF.

The DNA of the CDR3 is TGTGCCAGCAGCCCGCCCGGACTAGCCGGCGAGCAGTACTTC. This codes for CASSPPGLAGEQYF. The chain recombines TRBV7-9 with TRBJ2-7, with 8 bases fitting TRBD2. Per germline, CDR1 SEHNR and CDR2 FQNEAQ (reference sequence). V was pared by 5 bases and J by 6 bases, with 9 bases of the junction left unmatched. The CDR3 covers 14 residues.

V gene TRBV19 combines with J gene TRBJ2-2, with TRBD1 matching 7 bases. The CDR3 covers 14 residues. Per germline, CDR1 LNHDA and CDR2 SQIVND (reference sequence). J was trimmed by 6 bases and V by 6 bases; bases with no gene match: 7. CDR3 DNA sequence: TGTGCCAGTAGGCCGGCGCAGGGGGCCGGGGAGCTGTTTTTT. Translating gives CASRPAQGAGELFF.

The V call is TRBV28, the J call TRBJ1-2; D is unclear. CDR3 length: 14 amino acids. The V end was cut by 2 bases, the J end by 4 bases, with 11 bases between. Per germline, CDR1 MDHEN and CDR2 SYDVKM. CDR3 amino acids: CASSLPGSSYGYTF. The DNA of the CDR3 is TGTGCCAGCAGTTTACCGGGGTCGAGCTATGGCTACACCTTC.

The chain combines TRBV5-1 with TRBJ2-5; 11 bases are a match to TRBD1. CDR3 length equals 18 residues. CDR1 is SGHRS, CDR2 YFSETQ, per germline. The V gene end was trimmed by 2 bases and the J gene end by 2 bases; junction bases not matched to a gene: 11. This chain's CDR3 is CASSFTPRTGGQQETQYF. In DNA, the CDR3 is TGCGCCAGCAGCTTTACCCCGCGGACAGGGGGCCAACAAGAGACCCAGTACTTC.

This chain joins TRBV18 and TRBJ1-1, with 8 positions matching TRBD1. V shed 6 bases and J 2 bases; nucleotides not matched to a gene: 11. The CDR3 covers 16 residues. Germline V gene data show CDR1 as KGHSH and CDR2 as LQKENI. CDR3: CASSQNGQGLNTEAFF. The CDR3 DNA reads TGTGCCAGCTCCCAGAACGGACAGGGTTTAAACACTGAAGCTTTCTTT.

J is TRBJ2-5 and V is TRBV29-1; D might be TRBD1 (6 bases). Trimming shortened V by 3 bases and J by 4 bases, and 12 bases separated the two germline ends. The CDR3 has 13 amino acids. CDR1 and CDR2 (germline): SQVTM, ANQGSEA. DNA of the CDR3: TGCAGCGTTGAGAGGACAGATCGAGAGACCCAGTACTTC. It encodes CSVERTDRETQYF.

This clone was seen just once. This chain connects TRBV19 to TRBJ1-1, with 7 bases fitting TRBD1. The ends lost 3 bases at V and 1 base at J; junction bases unmatched: 8. The CDR3 has 16 residues. Looked up from germline, CDR1 is LNHDA and CDR2 is SQIVND (reference sequence). CDR3: CASSITRGQTNTEAFF. The CDR3 DNA is TGTGCCAGTAGTATTACCCGGGGACAGACGAACACTGAAGCTTTCTTT.

The chain links TRBV15 to TRBJ2-7, with a weak D call TRBD2 (6 bases). V was shortened by 0 bases and J by 3 bases, with 12 bases between the two germline ends. The length of the CDR3 is 15 residues. The germline V gene encodes CDR1 LNHNV and CDR2 YYDKDF (reference sequence). In DNA form, the CDR3 reads TGTGCCACCAGCAGAGATCCATCGGGGGTCTACGAGCAGTACTTC. Its translation is CATSRDPSGVYEQYF. Full variable domain (remainder filled in from reference TRBV15 and TRBJ2-7): DAMVIQNPRYQVTQFGKPVTLSCSQTLNHNVMYWYQQKSSQAPKLLFHYYDKDFNNEADTPDNFQSRRPNTSFCFLDIRSPGLGDTAMYLCATSRDPSGVYEQYFGPGTRLTVT.

The gene calls are TRBV7-3 and TRBJ2-1; D gene ambiguous. CDR1 is SGHTA, CDR2 FQGTGA, per germline. The CDR3 totals 13 residues. Trimming left V 3 bases short and J 10 bases short, with 13 bases between. CDR3 DNA sequence: TGTGCCAGCAGCTTGGGTAGCTTCGGGGAGCAGTTCTTC. This sequence encodes CASSLGSFGEQFF.

The chain links TRBV5-5 to TRBJ1-4, with D possibly matching TRBD1 (5 bases). This CDR3 has 15 amino acids. V was shortened by 0 bases and J by 8 bases, with 14 bases between the two germline ends. Germline lookup yields CDR1 SGHKS and CDR2 YYEKEE (reference sequence). The CDR3 region has the DNA TGTGCCAGCAGCTTGGCCATCGCCAGGGAAGAAAAACTGTTTTTT. As protein: CASSLAIAREEKLFF.

The chain carries TRBV24-1 and TRBJ1-1; TRBD1 matches 10 bases. The J segment lost 3 bases and the V segment lost 4 bases, leaving 7 bases of the junction unmatched. CDR3 length equals 16 residues. CDR1 and CDR2 from the germline V gene are KGHDR and SFDVKD. The CDR3 sequence is CATSDVGQGGDTEAFF. CDR3 bases: TGTGCCACCAGTGACGTAGGACAGGGGGGCGACACTGAAGCTTTCTTT.